Following are 20 T cell receptor beta chains from one sample sequenced in a study of tumor-infiltrating lymphocytes in primary liver carcinoma. The investigators made TCR beta cDNA from roughly 0.55 ug total RNA, using a constant-region primer. Libraries covering TCR beta were generated through three nested multiplex PCR rounds (using a slightly modified ARM-PCR). The opening two PCR rounds, ten to eleven cycles each, paired TRBV1-TRBV30 forward primers with a C-beta reverse primer. TCRdb redid the calling of the multiplex PCR reads with MiXCR, one entry per CDR3 protein. Of about 180,000 distinct CDR3 sequences in the sample, about 60% were seen once. Germline DNA was also extracted, and blood RNA was taken from unsorted whole blood. The sequenced material came from peripheral blood. These receptors all come from a man in his forties with primary liver carcinoma and hepatitis B virus infection.

About this clonotype: At one end, the junction sequence differs from germline, possibly due to a read error. The chain uses TRBV7-9 and TRBJ1-6, with 9 bases aligning to TRBD1. Germline assignment: CDR1 SEHNR and CDR2 FQNEAQ (reference sequence). The CDR3 spans 15 residues. CDR3 loop: CTSSNYRGQNSPLHF. The CDR3 region has the DNA TGTACCAGCAGCAACTACAGGGGGCAGAATTCACCCCTCCACTTT.

On this clonotype itself: Its ends do not fully match the called genes, so a read error is possible. The chain has TRBV11-2 and TRBJ2-1; the match to TRBD2 covers 9 bases. The CDR3 sequence is 16 residues long. CDR1 and CDR2 from the germline V gene are SGHAT and FQNNGV. CDR3: CASSPTGLADDSEQFF. The CDR3 DNA is TGCGCCAGCAGCCCTACGGGACTAGCCGACGACTCGGAGCAGTTCTTC. Complete variable domain (other parts from reference TRBV11-2 and TRBJ2-1): EAGVAQSPRYKIIEKRQSVAFWCNPISGHATLYWYQQILGQGPKLLIQFQNNGVVDDSQLPKDRFSAERLKGVDSTLKIQPAKLEDSAVYLCASSPTGLADDSEQFFGPGTRLTVL.

This clonotype was seen once. Just one base apart from a much larger clone, this may be a read error. This chain joins TRBV29-1 and TRBJ2-1; D remains ambiguous. V was cut by 3 bases and J by 5 bases, with 14 bases left in between. This CDR3 has 14 residues. The germline V gene has CDR1 SQVTM and CDR2 ANQGSEA. The CDR3 bases are TGCAGCGTTGACCAGGATGCGAGTCACAATGAGCAGTTCTTC. It codes for CSVDQDASHNEQFF.

Turning to this clonotype: This may be a read error, as it is one base from a much larger clone. The chain has TRBV6-5 and TRBJ2-3; D may be TRBD2 (6 bases). The germline CDR1 and CDR2 sequences are MNHEY and SVGAGI. There are 16 residues in the CDR3. The CDR3 nucleotides are TGTGCCAGCAATTACTTAGGCCGGGGGACCTCATATACGCAGTATTTT. It yields the protein CASNYLGRGTSYTQYF.

This clonotype was detected once. This chain uses TRBV5-1 with TRBJ2-7; D is ambiguous. Germline assignment: CDR1 SGHRS and CDR2 YFSETQ. The length of the CDR3 is 13 residues. Deletions cut 4 bases from V and 3 bases from J, with 11 bases between. The CDR3 nucleotides read TGCGCCAGCAGCGAGAACGTGCTCTACGAGCAGTACTTC. Amino acids: CASSENVLYEQYF.

This clonotype was seen ten or more times. The chain combines TRBV29-1 with TRBJ2-1, with 7 positions matching TRBD2. Per germline, CDR1 SQVTM and CDR2 ANQGSEA. V was clipped by 7 bases and J by 10 bases; unmatched bases: 13. The length of the CDR3 is 13 residues. In DNA form, the CDR3 reads TGCAGCGCCCTGGACTCGGGAGGAGAAGAGCAGTTCTTC. Amino acids: CSALDSGGEEQFF.

To note about this clonotype: A read error may account for a junction end that differs from germline. The V call is TRBV11-2, the J call TRBJ2-1; D not certain. Germline values: CDR1 SGHAT, CDR2 FQNNGV. The CDR3 covers 14 residues. The CDR3 DNA reads as TGTGCCAGCAGCTTAGAACCGTGGTACAATGAGCAGTTCTTT. This codes for CASSLEPWYNEQFF. Together with reference TRBV11-2 and TRBJ2-1, the CDR3 gives the full variable domain: EAGVAQSPRYKIIEKRQSVAFWCNPISGHATLYWYQQILGQGPKLLIQFQNNGVVDDSQLPKDRFSAERLKGVDSTLKIQPAKLEDSAVYLCASSLEPWYNEQFFGPGTRLTVL.

The chain uses TRBV7-9 and TRBJ2-1, with a weak D call TRBD2 (7 bases). The CDR3 has 16 amino acids. Trimming cost V 5 bases and J 4 bases, with 18 bases left between them. CDR1 and CDR2 (germline): SEHNR, FQNEAQ (reference sequence). CDR3 amino acids: CASSPSGGPQYNEQFF. In nucleotides, the CDR3 is TGTGCCAGCAGCCCCTCCGGGGGGCCTCAATACAATGAGCAGTTCTTC.

The CDR3 reads CASSLDAPLHF. The CDR3 DNA sequence: TGTGCCAGCAGCTTGGATGCACCCCTCCACTTT. This rearrangement joins TRBV7-9 to TRBJ1-6; D unresolved. The CDR3 covers 11 residues. The germline V and J ends were trimmed by 3 bases and 11 bases, with 5 bases remaining between them. Germline CDR1 and CDR2: SEHNR and FQNEAQ (reference sequence).

On this clonotype: The junction differs from germline at one of its ends, possibly a read error. The chain is built from TRBV11-2 and TRBJ1-2, with TRBD1 identical over 7 bases. The germline gives CDR1 SGHAT, CDR2 FQNNGV. The CDR3 covers 16 residues. As DNA, the CDR3 is TGTGCCGGCAGCAGACCCGGGACAGATATTAACTATGGCTACACCTTC. Amino acids: CAGSRPGTDINYGYTF.

For this clonotype: Possible read error: a much larger clone is one base away. V gene TRBV30 combines with J gene TRBJ2-3; no firm D call. Between the trimmed V and J ends, which lost 5 bases and 7 bases, there was a span of 16 bases. CDR1 and CDR2 (germline): GTSNPN, SVGIG (reference sequence). The CDR3 spans 13 residues. In DNA form, the CDR3 reads TGTGCCTGGGGTTCCCTACCCCCATATACGCAGTATTTT. Encoded protein: CAWGSLPPYTQYF.

V is TRBV29-1 and J is TRBJ2-3; TRBD2 might be the D (6 bases). The V and J ends lost 5 bases and 2 bases respectively, with 20 bases between them. Looked up from germline, CDR1 is SQVTM and CDR2 is ANQGSEA. The CDR3 is 16 amino acids. The CDR3 reads CSVTGLAEDLTDTQYF. In nucleotides, the CDR3 is TGCAGCGTTACGGGGTTAGCGGAAGACCTCACAGATACGCAGTATTTT.

The V call is TRBV29-1, the J call TRBJ2-1; 13 bases align to TRBD2. The J segment lost 8 bases and the V segment lost 1 base, leaving 8 bases of the junction unmatched. This CDR3 contains 16 residues. Germline V gives CDR1 SQVTM, CDR2 ANQGSEA. CDR3 region: CSVEAPGLAGTDEQFF. The CDR3, as DNA: TGCAGCGTTGAAGCCCCGGGACTAGCGGGAACCGATGAGCAGTTCTTC.

The rearrangement links TRBV7-9 to TRBJ1-4, with 7 positions matching TRBD1. The CDR3 consists of 16 residues. The junction had 8 bases not matched to a gene; V was cut back by 3 bases and J by 4 bases. CDR1 SEHNR and CDR2 FQNEAQ come from the germline V gene (reference sequence). The CDR3 here is CASSFRDSGYNEKLFF. The CDR3, as DNA: TGTGCCAGCAGCTTCCGGGACAGTGGCTATAATGAAAAACTGTTTTTT.

This chain joins TRBV11-2 and TRBJ2-2; D call uncertain. The V gene's germline CDR1 is SGHAT and CDR2 FQNNGV. Trimming removed 8 bases at V and 2 bases at J, with 18 bases between. CDR3 length: 16 amino acids. The CDR3 DNA is TGTGCCAGCGGCGCCCCTGGGCAAACAAACACCGGGGAGCTGTTTTTT. As protein: CASGAPGQTNTGELFF.

This clonotype is medium-sized within its sample. The rearrangement uses TRBV11-1 and TRBJ2-1; D not resolved. The CDR3 covers 15 residues. V was trimmed by 1 base and J by 4 bases, leaving 11 bases between them. Germline lookup yields CDR1 SGHAT and CDR2 FQDESV (reference sequence). CDR3 sequence: CASSLGLAQYNEQFF. CDR3 nucleotides: TGTGCCAGCAGCTTAGGTTTAGCCCAATACAATGAGCAGTTCTTC.

There are a few counts of this clonotype. V and J are TRBV12-3 or TRBV12-4 and TRBJ2-5; D unresolved. CDR3 length equals 13 residues. The V and J ends lost 8 bases and 5 bases respectively, with 15 bases between them. The CDR3 region is CASQPGGWETQYF. The CDR3 DNA reads as TGTGCCAGCCAACCCGGTGGGTGGGAGACCCAGTACTTC.

In the case of this clonotype: This CDR3 fails to terminate in the conserved phenylalanine or tryptophan, so it likely reflects a read error. The chain uses TRBV6-5 and TRBJ2-7, with D possibly TRBD1 on 5 matching bases. The V gene lost 6 bases and the J gene lost 3 bases, with 9 bases spanning the gap. CDR3 length: 12 amino acids. Germline CDR1 and CDR2: MNHEY and SVGAGI. CDR3: CASRRGIYEQYL. The CDR3, as DNA: TGTGCCAGCAGAAGGGGAATCTACGAGCAGTACTTA.

As to this clonotype: A read error is likely, as this CDR3 ends without the conserved phenylalanine or tryptophan. V and J are TRBV12-3 or TRBV12-4 and TRBJ1-1; 7 bases are shared with TRBD1. This CDR3 region has 14 residues. Trimming took 4 bases from V and 5 from J; bases not matched to a gene: 7. The CDR3 DNA is TGTGCCAGCAGTTCGACAGGGAGGAGTACTGAAGCTTTCTCT. This gives the protein CASSSTGRSTEAFS.

This clonotype was detected many times. This chain connects TRBV11-2 to TRBJ2-3; no clear D. CDR3 length: 16 amino acids. Trimming cost V 0 bases and J 2 bases, with 12 bases left between them. Germline V gene lookup returns CDR1 SGHAT and CDR2 FQNNGV. CDR3 sequence reads: CASSLDPFQITDTQYF. CDR3 DNA sequence: TGTGCCAGCAGCTTAGATCCGTTTCAGATCACAGATACGCAGTATTTT.